This paragraph covers one T cell receptor beta chain sequence. Its cognate antigen is unknown. The data originate from a study of CD4 T cells in relation to SARS-CoV-2 and coronaviruses. Looking at the study overall: The negative reference was HIV-1 Nef peptide pool or peptide-free culture. The restricting HLA molecule for shared crossreactive spike epitopes was mapped. Study results and caveats: Compared with monoreactive clones, crossreactive clones showed significantly weaker SARS-CoV-2 expansion.

Libraries were prepared by immunoSEQ multiplex PCR; TCRdb keeps only in-frame clonotypes and omits some of them. The top ten clones hold more than 20% of a sample with under 30,000 clones, about 73% of them seen once. Unexposed donor CD4+ T cells date from about 2011-2018, before the COVID-19 pandemic. Isolation of CD4+ T cells took place after about eleven days in culture. Testing used SARS-CoV-2 S/N and four cold-coronavirus spikes on unexposed-donor CD4+ T cells, cells permitting. This CDR3 is built from 15 residues. Trimming cost V 5 bases and J 4 bases, with 17 bases left between them. CDR1 LNHDA and CDR2 SQIVND come from the germline V gene (reference sequence).

The chain couples TRBV19 to TRBJ1-1; D gene uncertain. The TCR sequence derives from a human donor in good health. Sequencing was done on a sample of CD4+ T cells from PBMCs, cultured in vitro. This CDR3 reads CASSPGEGWSTEAFF. In DNA form, the CDR3 reads TGTGCCAGTAGTCCCGGAGAGGGCTGGAGCACTGAAGCTTTCTTT.